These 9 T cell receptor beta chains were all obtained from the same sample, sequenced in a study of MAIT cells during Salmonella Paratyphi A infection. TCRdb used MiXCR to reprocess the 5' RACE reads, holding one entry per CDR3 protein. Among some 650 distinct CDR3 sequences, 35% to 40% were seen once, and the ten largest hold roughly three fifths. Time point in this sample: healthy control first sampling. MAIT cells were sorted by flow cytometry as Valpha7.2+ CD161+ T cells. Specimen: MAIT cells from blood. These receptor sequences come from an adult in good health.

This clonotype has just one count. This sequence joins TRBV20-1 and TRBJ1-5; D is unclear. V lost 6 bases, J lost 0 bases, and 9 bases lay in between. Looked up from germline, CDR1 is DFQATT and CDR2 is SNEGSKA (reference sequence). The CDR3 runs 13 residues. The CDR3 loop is CSATRSSNQPQHF. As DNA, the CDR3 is TGCAGTGCGACTCGGAGTAGCAATCAGCCCCAGCATTTT.

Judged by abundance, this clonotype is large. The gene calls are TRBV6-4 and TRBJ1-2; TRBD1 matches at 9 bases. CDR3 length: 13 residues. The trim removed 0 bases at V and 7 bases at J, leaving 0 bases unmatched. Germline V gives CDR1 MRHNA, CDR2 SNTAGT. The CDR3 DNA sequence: TGTGCCAGCAGTGACTCGACAGGGGGTGGCTACACCTTC. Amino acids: CASSDSTGGGYTF.

The CDR3 DNA is TGCAGTGCTAGAGACGGCTATGGCTACACCTTC. It is translated as CSARDGYGYTF. The chain is built from TRBV20-1 and TRBJ1-2; no clear D gene. The CDR3 has 11 amino acids. The germline CDR1 and CDR2 sequences are DFQATT and SNEGSKA (reference sequence). Trimming stripped 0 bases from V and 4 bases from J, with 3 bases between.

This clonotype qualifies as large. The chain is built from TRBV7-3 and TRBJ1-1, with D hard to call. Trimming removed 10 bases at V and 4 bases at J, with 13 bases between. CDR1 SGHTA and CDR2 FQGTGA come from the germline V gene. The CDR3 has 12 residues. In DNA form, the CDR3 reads TGTGCCAACCCGGACGGCACCACTGAAGCTTTCTTT. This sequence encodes CANPDGTTEAFF.

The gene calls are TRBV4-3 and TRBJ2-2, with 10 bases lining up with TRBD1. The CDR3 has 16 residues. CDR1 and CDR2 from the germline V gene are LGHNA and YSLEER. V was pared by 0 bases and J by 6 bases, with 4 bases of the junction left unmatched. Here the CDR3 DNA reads TGCGCCAGCAGCCAAGATTTCGGGACAGGGGCCGGGGAGCTGTTTTTT. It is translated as CASSQDFGTGAGELFF.

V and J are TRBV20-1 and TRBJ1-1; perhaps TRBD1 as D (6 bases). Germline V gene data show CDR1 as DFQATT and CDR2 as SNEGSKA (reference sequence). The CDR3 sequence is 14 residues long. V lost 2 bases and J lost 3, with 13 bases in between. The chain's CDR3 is CSARSTGRDTEAFF. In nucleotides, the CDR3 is TGCAGTGCTAGATCCACAGGGAGGGACACTGAAGCTTTCTTT.

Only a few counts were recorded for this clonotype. DNA of the CDR3: TGCAGTGCCCAGTGGGGGACTAGCTCGTTTGGGGCCAACGTCCTGACTTTC. This sequence encodes CSAQWGTSSFGANVLTF. The rearrangement links TRBV20-1 to TRBJ2-6; 9 nucleotides align to TRBD2. V lost 6 bases, J lost 3 bases, and 12 bases stayed unmatched. The CDR3 has 17 residues. Germline V CDR1 and CDR2: DFQATT, SNEGSKA (reference sequence).

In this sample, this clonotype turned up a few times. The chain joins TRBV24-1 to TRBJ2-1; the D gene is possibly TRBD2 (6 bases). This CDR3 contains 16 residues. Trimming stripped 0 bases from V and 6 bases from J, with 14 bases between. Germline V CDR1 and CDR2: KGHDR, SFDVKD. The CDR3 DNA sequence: TGTGCCACCAGTGATTTGCGGGACTCCGTCGGCAATGAGCAGTTCTTC. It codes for CATSDLRDSVGNEQFF.

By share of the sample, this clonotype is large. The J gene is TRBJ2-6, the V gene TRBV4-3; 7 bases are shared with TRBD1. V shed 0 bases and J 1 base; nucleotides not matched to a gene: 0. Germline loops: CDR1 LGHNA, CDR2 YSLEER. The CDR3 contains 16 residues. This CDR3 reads CASSQETGSGANVLTF. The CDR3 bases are TGCGCCAGCAGCCAAGAGACAGGGTCTGGGGCCAACGTCCTGACTTTC.